This T cell receptor beta chain was recovered during a study of T cells in localized non-small cell lung cancer. About this clone: Its cognate antigen is unknown.

This table comes from immunoSEQ multiplex PCR, and its TCRdb copy is limited to in-frame clones, with some not included. Altogether around 54,000 clones are present, roughly 90% being singletons, with the ten largest covering 15% to 20%. The V and J ends lost 0 bases and 5 bases respectively, with 22 bases between them. The CDR3 runs 17 residues. Looked up from germline, CDR1 is GTSNPN and CDR2 is SVGIG (reference sequence). Notes on the study in general: Adjacent lung had a median 57 of the 100 largest tumor clones.

The specimen was peripheral blood, collected before any cancer treatment. The chain is built from TRBV30 and TRBJ1-1; the D gene is possibly TRBD1 (5 bases). This TCR derives from a male donor at least 60 years old with stage III squamous cell lung carcinoma. CDR3 region: CAWSVAKGSLDVTEAFF. CDR3 sequence (DNA): TGTGCCTGGAGTGTAGCGAAGGGGTCGTTAGATGTGACTGAAGCTTTCTTT.